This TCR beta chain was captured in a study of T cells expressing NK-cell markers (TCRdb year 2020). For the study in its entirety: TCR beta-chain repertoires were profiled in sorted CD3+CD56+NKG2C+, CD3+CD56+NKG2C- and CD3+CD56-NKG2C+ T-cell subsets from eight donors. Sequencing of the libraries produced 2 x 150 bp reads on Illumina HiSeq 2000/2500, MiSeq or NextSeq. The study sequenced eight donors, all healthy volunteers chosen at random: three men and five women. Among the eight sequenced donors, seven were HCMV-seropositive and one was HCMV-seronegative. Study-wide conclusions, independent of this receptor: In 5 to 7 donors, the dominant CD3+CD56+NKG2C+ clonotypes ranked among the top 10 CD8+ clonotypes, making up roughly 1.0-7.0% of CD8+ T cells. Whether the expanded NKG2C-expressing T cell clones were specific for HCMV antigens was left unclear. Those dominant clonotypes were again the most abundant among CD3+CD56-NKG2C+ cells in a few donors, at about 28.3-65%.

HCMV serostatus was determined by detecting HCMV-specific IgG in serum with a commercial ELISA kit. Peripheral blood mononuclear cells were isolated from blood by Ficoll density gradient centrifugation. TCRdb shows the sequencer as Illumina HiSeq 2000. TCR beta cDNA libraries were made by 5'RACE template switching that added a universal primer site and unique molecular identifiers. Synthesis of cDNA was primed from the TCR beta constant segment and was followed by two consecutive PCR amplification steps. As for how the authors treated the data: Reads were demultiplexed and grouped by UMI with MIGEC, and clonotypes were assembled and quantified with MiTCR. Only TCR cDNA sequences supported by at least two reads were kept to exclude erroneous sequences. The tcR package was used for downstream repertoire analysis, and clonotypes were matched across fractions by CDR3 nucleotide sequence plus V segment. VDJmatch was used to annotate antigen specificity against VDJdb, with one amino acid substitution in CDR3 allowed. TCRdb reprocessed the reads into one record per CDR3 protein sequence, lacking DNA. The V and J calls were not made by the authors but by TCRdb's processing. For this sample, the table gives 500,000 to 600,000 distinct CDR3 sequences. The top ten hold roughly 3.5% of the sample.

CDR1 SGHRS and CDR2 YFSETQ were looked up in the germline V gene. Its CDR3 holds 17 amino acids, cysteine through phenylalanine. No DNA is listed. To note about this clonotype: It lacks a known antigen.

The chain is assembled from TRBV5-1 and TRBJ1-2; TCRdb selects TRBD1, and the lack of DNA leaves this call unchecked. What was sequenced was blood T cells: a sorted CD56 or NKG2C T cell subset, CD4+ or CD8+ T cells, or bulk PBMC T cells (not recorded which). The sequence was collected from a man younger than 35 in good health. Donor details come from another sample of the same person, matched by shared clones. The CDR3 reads CASSLAPWGEGNYGYTF.